The clone carrying this T cell receptor (beta chain) was observed a few times. The protocol was immunoSEQ multiplex PCR, while the TCRdb copy is restricted to in-frame clones and leaves out a portion. The sample records 150,000 or so clones, about 80% being singletons. The germline V and J ends were trimmed by 0 bases and 1 base, with 15 bases remaining between them. This CDR3 contains 17 residues. The V gene's germline CDR1 is LGHNA and CDR2 YSLEER. The sample originates from a study of blood T cell repertoires in COVID-19. The sequence came from an elderly woman with acute or convalescent COVID-19. The specimen sequenced was peripheral blood. V and J are TRBV4-3 and TRBJ1-2, with unresolved D. This CDR3 is CASSQDATVPFNYGYTF. In DNA, the CDR3 is TGCGCCAGCAGCCAAGATGCCACGGTCCCTTTTAACTATGGCTACACCTTC.